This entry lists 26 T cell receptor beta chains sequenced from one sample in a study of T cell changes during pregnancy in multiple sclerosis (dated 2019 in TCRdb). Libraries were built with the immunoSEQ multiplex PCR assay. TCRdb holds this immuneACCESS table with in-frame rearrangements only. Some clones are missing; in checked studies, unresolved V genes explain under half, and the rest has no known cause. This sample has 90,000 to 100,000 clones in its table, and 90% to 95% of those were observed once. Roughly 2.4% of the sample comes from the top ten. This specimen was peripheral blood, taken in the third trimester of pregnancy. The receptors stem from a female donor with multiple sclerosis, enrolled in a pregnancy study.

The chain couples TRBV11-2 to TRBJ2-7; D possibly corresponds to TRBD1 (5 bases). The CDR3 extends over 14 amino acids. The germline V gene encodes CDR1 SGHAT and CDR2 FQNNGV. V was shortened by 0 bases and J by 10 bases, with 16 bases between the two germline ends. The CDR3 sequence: CASSLEDKVAEQYF. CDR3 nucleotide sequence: TGTGCCAGCAGCTTAGAGGACAAGGTGGCGGAACAGTACTTC.

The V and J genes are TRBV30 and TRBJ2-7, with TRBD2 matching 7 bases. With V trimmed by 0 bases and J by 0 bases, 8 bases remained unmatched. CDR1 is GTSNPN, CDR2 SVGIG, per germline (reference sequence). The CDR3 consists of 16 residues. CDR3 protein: CAWSVRRLAASYEQYF. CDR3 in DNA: TGTGCCTGGAGTGTACGTCGGCTAGCGGCCTCCTACGAGCAGTACTTC. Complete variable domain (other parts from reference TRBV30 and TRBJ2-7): SQTIHQWPATLVQPVGSPLSLECTVEGTSNPNLYWYRQAAGRGLQLLFYSVGIGQISSEVPQNLSASRPQDRQFILSSKKLLLSDSGFYLCAWSVRRLAASYEQYFGPGTRLTVT.

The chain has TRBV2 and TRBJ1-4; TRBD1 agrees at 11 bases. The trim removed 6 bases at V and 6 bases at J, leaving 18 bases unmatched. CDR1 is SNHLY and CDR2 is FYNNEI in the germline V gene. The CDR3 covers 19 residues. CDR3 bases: TGTGCCAGCAGGTTGGACAGGGGGCGAGGATTGGGCCTCCATGAAAAACTGTTTTTT. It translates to CASRLDRGRGLGLHEKLFF.

CDR3 sequence reads: CASSLSRVYRVTDTQYF. The CDR3 DNA sequence: TGTGCCAGCAGTTTATCGAGGGTTTACAGGGTCACAGATACGCAGTATTTT. The chain is built from TRBV27 and TRBJ2-3, with a weak D call TRBD1 (6 bases). Germline loops: CDR1 MNHEY, CDR2 SMNVEV (reference sequence). V lost 0 bases and J 2 bases, leaving 15 bases between the germline ends. This CDR3 is built from 17 residues.

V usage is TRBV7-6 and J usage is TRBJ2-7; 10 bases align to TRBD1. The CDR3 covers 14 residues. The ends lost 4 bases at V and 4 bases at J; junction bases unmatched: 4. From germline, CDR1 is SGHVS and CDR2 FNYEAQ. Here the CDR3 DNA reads TGTGCCAGCAGCTGGCGACAGGGGGCTTACGAGCAGTACTTC. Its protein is CASSWRQGAYEQYF.

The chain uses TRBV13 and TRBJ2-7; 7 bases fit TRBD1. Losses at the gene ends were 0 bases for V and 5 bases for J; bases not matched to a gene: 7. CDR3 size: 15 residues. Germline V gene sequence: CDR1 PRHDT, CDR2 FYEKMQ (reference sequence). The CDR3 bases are TGTGCCAGCAGCTTAGGGGTGTTAGGGGGCAACGAGCAGTACTTC. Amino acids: CASSLGVLGGNEQYF. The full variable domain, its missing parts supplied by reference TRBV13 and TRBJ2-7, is AAGVIQSPRHLIKEKRETATLKCYPIPRHDTVYWYQQGPGQDPQFLISFYEKMQSDKGSIPDRFSAQQFSDYHSELNMSSLELGDSALYFCASSLGVLGGNEQYFGPGTRLTVT.

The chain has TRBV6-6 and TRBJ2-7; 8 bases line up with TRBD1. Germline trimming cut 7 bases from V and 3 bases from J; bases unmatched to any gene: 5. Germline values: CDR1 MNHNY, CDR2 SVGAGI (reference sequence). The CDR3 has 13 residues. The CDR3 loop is CASTRGLYYEQYF. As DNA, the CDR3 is TGTGCCAGCACCAGGGGGCTTTACTACGAGCAGTACTTC.

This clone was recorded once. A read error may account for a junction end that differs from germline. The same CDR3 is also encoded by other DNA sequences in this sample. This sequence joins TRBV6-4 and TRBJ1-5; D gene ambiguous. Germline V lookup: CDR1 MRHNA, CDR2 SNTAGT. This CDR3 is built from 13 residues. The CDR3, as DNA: TGTGCCAGCAGTGACTCGCGGAATCAGCCTCAGCATTTT. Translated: CASSDSRNQPQHF.

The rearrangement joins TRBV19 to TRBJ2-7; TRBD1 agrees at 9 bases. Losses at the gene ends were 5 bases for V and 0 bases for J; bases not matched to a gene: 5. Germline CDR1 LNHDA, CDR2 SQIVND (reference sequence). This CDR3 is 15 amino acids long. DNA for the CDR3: TGTGCCAGTAGTCTGACAGGGGGTTCCTCCTACGAGCAGTACTTC. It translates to CASSLTGGSSYEQYF.

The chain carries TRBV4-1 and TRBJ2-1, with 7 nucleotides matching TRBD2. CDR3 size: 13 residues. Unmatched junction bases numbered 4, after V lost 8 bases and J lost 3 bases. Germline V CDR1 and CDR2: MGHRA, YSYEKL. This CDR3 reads CASSAGVYNEQFF. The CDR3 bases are TGCGCCAGCTCGGCGGGAGTCTACAATGAGCAGTTCTTC.

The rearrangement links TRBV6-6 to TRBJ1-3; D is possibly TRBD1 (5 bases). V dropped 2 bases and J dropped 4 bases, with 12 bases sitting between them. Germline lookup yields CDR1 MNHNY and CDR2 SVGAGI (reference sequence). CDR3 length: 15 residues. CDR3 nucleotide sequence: TGTGCCAGCAGTTACGGGGAGGGGTCGGGAAACACCATATATTTT. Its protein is CASSYGEGSGNTIYF.

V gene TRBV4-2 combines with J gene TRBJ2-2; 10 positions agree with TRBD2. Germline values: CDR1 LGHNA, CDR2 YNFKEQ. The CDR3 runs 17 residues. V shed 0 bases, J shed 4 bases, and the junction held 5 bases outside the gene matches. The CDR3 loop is CASSQDTLAGVTGELFF. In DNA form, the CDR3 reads TGTGCCAGCAGCCAAGATACCCTAGCGGGAGTCACCGGGGAGCTGTTTTTT.

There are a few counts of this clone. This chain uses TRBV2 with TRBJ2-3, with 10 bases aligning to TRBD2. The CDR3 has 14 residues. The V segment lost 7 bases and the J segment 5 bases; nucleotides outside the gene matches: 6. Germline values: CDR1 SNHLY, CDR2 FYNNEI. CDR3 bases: TGTGCCAGCAAGCGGGAGGGCCCTGGAGATACGCAGTATTTT. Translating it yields CASKREGPGDTQYF.

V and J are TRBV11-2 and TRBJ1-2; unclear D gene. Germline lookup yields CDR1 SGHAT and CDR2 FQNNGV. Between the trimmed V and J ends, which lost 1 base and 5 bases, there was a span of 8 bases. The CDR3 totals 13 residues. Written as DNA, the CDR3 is TGTGCCAGCAGCTTAGTCTTCGGGTATGGCTACACCTTC. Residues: CASSLVFGYGYTF.

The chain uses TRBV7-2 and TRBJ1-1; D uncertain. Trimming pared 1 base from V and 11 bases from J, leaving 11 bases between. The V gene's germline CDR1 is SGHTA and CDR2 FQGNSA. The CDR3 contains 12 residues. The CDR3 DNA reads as TGTGCCAGCAGCTTAGTGGCCCTGAACGCTTTCTTT. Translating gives CASSLVALNAFF.

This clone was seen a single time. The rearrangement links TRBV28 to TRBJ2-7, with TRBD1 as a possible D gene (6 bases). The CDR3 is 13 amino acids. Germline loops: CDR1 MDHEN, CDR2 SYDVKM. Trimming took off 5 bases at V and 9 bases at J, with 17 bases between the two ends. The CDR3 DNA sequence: TGTGCCAGCAGTACACAGGGACCGCGTAGGCAGTACTTC. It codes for CASSTQGPRRQYF.

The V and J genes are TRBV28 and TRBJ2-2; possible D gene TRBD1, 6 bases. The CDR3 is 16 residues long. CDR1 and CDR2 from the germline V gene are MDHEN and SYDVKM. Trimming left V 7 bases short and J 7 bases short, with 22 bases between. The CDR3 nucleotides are TGTGCCAGCAATCCTATACCGGGACAAAGTGTCGGGGAGCTGTTTTTT. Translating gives CASNPIPGQSVGELFF. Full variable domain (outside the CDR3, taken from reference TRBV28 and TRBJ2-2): DVKVTQSSRYLVKRTGEKVFLECVQDMDHENMFWYRQDPGLGLRLIYFSYDVKMKEKGDIPEGYSVSREKKERFSLILESASTNQTSMYLCASNPIPGQSVGELFFGEGSRLTVL.

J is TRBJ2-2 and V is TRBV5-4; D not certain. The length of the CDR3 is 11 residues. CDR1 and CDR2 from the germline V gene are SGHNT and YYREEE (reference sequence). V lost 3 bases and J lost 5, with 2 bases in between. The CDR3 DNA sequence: TGTGCCAGCAGCTCGACCGGGGAGCTGTTTTTT. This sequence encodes CASSSTGELFF.

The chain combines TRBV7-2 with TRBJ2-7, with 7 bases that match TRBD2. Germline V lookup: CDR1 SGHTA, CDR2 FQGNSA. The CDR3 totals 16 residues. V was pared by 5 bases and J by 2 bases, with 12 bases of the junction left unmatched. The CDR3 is CASSKLGRERTYEQYF. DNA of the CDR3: TGTGCCAGCAGCAAGCTCGGGCGGGAGAGAACCTACGAGCAGTACTTC.

CDR3 protein: CASSRGASGKRGNNEQFF. DNA of the CDR3: TGCGCCAGCAGCCGGGGGGCTAGCGGAAAAAGAGGGAACAATGAGCAGTTCTTC. The chain recombines TRBV5-1 with TRBJ2-1, with a possible D match to TRBD2 (7 bases). V lost 4 bases to trimming and J lost 5 bases, with 25 bases between them. The germline gives CDR1 SGHRS, CDR2 YFSETQ. The length of the CDR3 is 18 residues.

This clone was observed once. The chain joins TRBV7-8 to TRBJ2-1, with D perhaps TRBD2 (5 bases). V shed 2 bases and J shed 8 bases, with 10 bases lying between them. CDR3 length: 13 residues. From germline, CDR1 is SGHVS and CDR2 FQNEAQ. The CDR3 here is CASSLLLAYEQFF. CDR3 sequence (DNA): TGTGCCAGCAGCTTATTGCTAGCCTATGAGCAGTTCTTC. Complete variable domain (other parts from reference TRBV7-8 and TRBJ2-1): GAGVSQSPRYKVAKRGQDVALRCDPISGHVSLFWYQQALGQGPEFLTYFQNEAQLDKSGLPSDRFFAERPEGSVSTLKIQRTQQEDSAVYLCASSLLLAYEQFFGPGTRLTVL.

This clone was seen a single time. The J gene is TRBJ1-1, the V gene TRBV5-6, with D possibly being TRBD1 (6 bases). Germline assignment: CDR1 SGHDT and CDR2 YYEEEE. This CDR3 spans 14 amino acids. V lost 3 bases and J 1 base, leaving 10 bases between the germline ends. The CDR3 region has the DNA TGTGCCAGCAGCTCCAGGGGTGAGAACACTGAAGCTTTCTTT. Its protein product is CASSSRGENTEAFF.

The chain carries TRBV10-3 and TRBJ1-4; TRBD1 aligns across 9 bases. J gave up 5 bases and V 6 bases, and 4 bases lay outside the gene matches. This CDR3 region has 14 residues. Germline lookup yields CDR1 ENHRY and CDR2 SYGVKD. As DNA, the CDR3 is TGTGCCATCAGACCGGGACAGGGAAATGAAAAACTGTTTTTT. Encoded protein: CAIRPGQGNEKLFF.

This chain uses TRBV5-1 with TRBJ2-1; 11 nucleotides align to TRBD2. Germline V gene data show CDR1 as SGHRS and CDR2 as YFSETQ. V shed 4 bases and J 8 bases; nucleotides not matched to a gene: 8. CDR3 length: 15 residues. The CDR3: CASSLTSGSIDEQFF. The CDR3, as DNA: TGCGCCAGCAGCCTTACTAGCGGGAGTATAGATGAGCAGTTCTTC.

The DNA of the CDR3 is TGTGCCAGCAGTCCAGGCTACAGAATGAACACTGAAGCTTTCTTT. This gives the protein CASSPGYRMNTEAFF. This chain links TRBV11-1 with TRBJ1-1; D unclear. The CDR3 is 15 residues long. The V gene lost 6 bases and the J gene lost 0 bases, with 14 bases spanning the gap. The germline CDR1 and CDR2 sequences are SGHAT and FQDESV (reference sequence).

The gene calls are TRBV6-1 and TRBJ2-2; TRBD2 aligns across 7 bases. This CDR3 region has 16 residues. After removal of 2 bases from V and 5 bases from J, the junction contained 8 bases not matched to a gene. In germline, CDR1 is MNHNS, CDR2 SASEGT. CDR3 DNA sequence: TGTGCCAGCAGTGAAATGATGGCGGGAGAAACCGGGGAGCTGTTTTTT. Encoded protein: CASSEMMAGETGELFF.